One TCR beta chain is described in this entry. Its specificity is not known. Germline V gene sequence: CDR1 SGHRS, CDR2 YFSETQ. V lost 0 bases and J 8 bases, leaving 6 bases between the germline ends. This CDR3 has 13 residues. The protocol was immunoSEQ multiplex PCR, while the TCRdb copy is restricted to in-frame clones and leaves out a portion. The table records about 96,000 clones, about 90% of them present only once. The data derive from a study of graft-versus-host responses after intestinal transplantation. Background on the study: As for transplant type, recipients had multivisceral, liver-intestinal, or isolated intestinal grafts. Recipients uniformly received anti-thymocyte globulin induction, followed by tacrolimus and steroids for three to four years. Study-level findings and limits: Recipient marrow harbored GvH clones, some of which surfaced first in ileum or blood. Graft-donor T cell macrochimerism in patients accompanied high graft-versus-host to host-versus-graft clonal ratios in allografts.

This TCR was recovered from a human donor who received an intestinal transplant. V is TRBV5-1 and J is TRBJ1-6; D is uncertain. This specimen consisted of unstimulated CD4+ T cells sorted from spleen or lymph node cells, obtained before intestinal transplant. The CDR3 sequence: CASSLGGDSPLHF. CDR3 nucleotide sequence: TGCGCCAGCAGCTTGGGCGGGGATTCACCCCTCCACTTT.